This T cell receptor (beta chain) was recovered during a study of T cell changes during pregnancy in multiple sclerosis. The CDR3 runs 14 residues. V lost 5 bases to trimming and J lost 3 bases, with 13 bases between them. In germline, CDR1 is SGHTA, CDR2 FQGNSA. Assay: immunoSEQ multiplex PCR; the TCRdb copy retains only in-frame clones and omits some. There are under 85,000 clones in the sample; approximately 90% occur only once, and 1.4% to 1.5% lies in the top ten. Sequenced here: peripheral blood, sampled in the third trimester of pregnancy. V and J are TRBV7-2 and TRBJ1-2, with D maybe TRBD1 (6 bases). The receptor was derived from a female donor with multiple sclerosis, enrolled in a pregnancy study. The CDR3 DNA is TGTGCCAGCAGCAACCGACAGGTCCACTATGGCTACACCTTC. This gives the protein CASSNRQVHYGYTF. The full variable domain, completed using reference TRBV7-2 and TRBJ1-2, is GAGVSQSPSNKVTEKGKDVELRCDPISGHTALYWYRQSLGQGLEFLIYFQGNSAPDKSGLPSDRFSAERTGGSVSTLTIQRTQQEDSAVYLCASSNRQVHYGYTFGSGTRLTVV.